Presented here are 2 T cell receptor beta chains from one specimen sequenced in a study of blood T cell repertoires in COVID-19. TCRdb's table, derived via immunoSEQ multiplex PCR, lists solely in-frame clones and lacks some. This sample has some 260,000 clones, with around 82% found just once. Sequences were obtained from peripheral blood. The receptor source for this set is an elderly woman with active or convalescent COVID-19.

The gene calls are TRBV7-2 and TRBJ1-1; D perhaps matches TRBD1 (5 bases). The CDR3 totals 14 residues. Germline values: CDR1 SGHTA, CDR2 FQGNSA. V lost 5 bases to trimming and J lost 2 bases, with 12 bases between them. This CDR3 is CASSPRWGNTEAFF. The DNA for the CDR3 is TGTGCCAGCAGCCCCCGTTGGGGCAACACTGAAGCTTTCTTT.

The sample holds one count of this clone. This chain uses TRBV5-6 with TRBJ1-2; D remains ambiguous. This CDR3 has 14 amino acids. V was trimmed by 3 bases and J by 7 bases, leaving 16 bases between them. From germline, CDR1 is SGHDT and CDR2 YYEEEE. The CDR3 nucleotides read TGTGCCAGCAGCTCACTGAATCATCCGGGTGGCTACACCTTC. The encoded protein is CASSSLNHPGGYTF.